This T cell receptor beta chain was profiled in a study of T cell changes during pregnancy in multiple sclerosis. This clone turned up a few times. The CDR3 has 15 residues. After removal of 6 bases from V and 4 bases from J, the junction contained 5 bases not matched to a gene. The germline V gene encodes CDR1 MNHEY and CDR2 SMNVEV (reference sequence). The data were produced by immunoSEQ multiplex PCR, yet TCRdb's version contains in-frame clones alone and is incomplete. The sample records about 56,000 clones, about 90% being singletons. V gene TRBV27 combines with J gene TRBJ1-5, with 11 bases matching TRBD1. The TCR was taken from a female donor with multiple sclerosis, enrolled in a pregnancy study. Sequenced here: CD4+ T cells from peripheral blood mononuclear cells, sampled in the second trimester of pregnancy. In DNA form, the CDR3 reads TGTGCCAGCAGCCGCGGGACAGGGGGAAATCAGCCCCAGCATTTT. Protein: CASSRGTGGNQPQHF.